This T cell receptor (beta chain) was sequenced in a study of T cell responses to AZD1222 COVID-19 vaccine. Broader study findings: Dominant at 160-218 and 743-854, vaccine-associated CD4 TCRs also spanned spike. A reported finding is that nearly half of spike-specific TCRs target unmutated variant regions.

Trimming pared 5 bases from V and 2 bases from J, leaving 10 bases between. CDR1 LNHNV and CDR2 YYDKDF come from the germline V gene (reference sequence). This CDR3 is 15 amino acids long. Concerning this clone: Antigen: not known.

The assay was immunoSEQ multiplex PCR, and TCRdb's table has in-frame clones only and misses some. This repertoire shows 80,000 to 100,000 clones, approximately 85% found once; its top ten account for 3.4%. The sample in question was peripheral blood, obtained 28 days after the second AZD1222 dose. The receptor comes from an adult who received the AZD1222 COVID-19 vaccine. The chain links TRBV15 to TRBJ2-6; D remains unclear. CDR3: CATSPPGPGANVLTF. The CDR3 bases are TGTGCCACCAGCCCCCCGGGTCCTGGGGCCAACGTCCTGACTTTC.